Sequencing of this TCR beta chain was carried out in a study of T-cell reconstitution after alpha-beta-depleted transplantation in children. Construction of the TCRbeta library involved unique molecular identifiers. Via MiXCR, TCRdb re-called the PCR reads, giving one row per CDR3 protein. Of about 290,000 distinct CDR3 sequences in the sample, around a tenth are singletons; the top ten hold less than 9%. This clonotype has at least ten counts. CDR3 length: 13 amino acids. Trimming left V 3 bases short and J 6 bases short, with 8 bases between. The V gene's germline CDR1 is LNHDA and CDR2 SQIVND (reference sequence).

This specimen was PBMCs, taken before TCRalphabeta/CD19-depleted stem cell transplant. The rearrangement links TRBV19 to TRBJ2-2, with D hard to call. This sequence originates from a boy under two years old with acute myeloid leukemia, due to receive a stem cell transplant. This CDR3 reads CASSITGAGELFF. The CDR3 DNA reads TGTGCCAGTAGTATTACTGGGGCCGGGGAGCTGTTTTTT.